This entry is about one TCR beta chain. Here immunoSEQ multiplex PCR was the method, and the copy in TCRdb shows in-frame clones only, minus some. This sample yields around 250,000 clones, of which approximately 78% are seen a single time; 5% belongs to the top ten. There are 14 residues in the CDR3. Trimming took 1 base from V and 4 from J, leaving 12 bases between them. CDR1 and CDR2 from the germline V gene are SQVTM and ANQGSEA. This entry is derived from a study of blood T cell repertoires in COVID-19. V usage is TRBV29-1 and J usage is TRBJ2-3; D is uncertain. The sample was PBMCs or T cells enriched from blood (not recorded which). The receptor was derived from a man aged 35-49 years who had been exposed to COVID-19. The CDR3 spells CSVEALRGSDTQYF. DNA for the CDR3: TGCAGCGTTGAAGCCCTCAGAGGTTCAGATACGCAGTATTTT.